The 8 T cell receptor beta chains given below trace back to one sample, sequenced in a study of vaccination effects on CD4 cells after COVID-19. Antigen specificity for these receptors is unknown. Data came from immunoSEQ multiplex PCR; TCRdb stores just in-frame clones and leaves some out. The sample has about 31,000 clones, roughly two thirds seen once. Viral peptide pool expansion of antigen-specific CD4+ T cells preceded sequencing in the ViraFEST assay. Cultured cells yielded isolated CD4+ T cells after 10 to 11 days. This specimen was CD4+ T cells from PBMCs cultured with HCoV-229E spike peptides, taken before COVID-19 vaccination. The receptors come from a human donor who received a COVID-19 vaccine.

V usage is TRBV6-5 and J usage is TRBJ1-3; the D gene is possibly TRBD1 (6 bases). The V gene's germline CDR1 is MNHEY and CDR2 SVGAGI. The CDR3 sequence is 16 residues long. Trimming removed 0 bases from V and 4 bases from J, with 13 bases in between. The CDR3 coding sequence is TGTGCCAGCAGTTACTCGAGGGGGGCAAGAGGAAACACCATATATTTT. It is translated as CASSYSRGARGNTIYF.

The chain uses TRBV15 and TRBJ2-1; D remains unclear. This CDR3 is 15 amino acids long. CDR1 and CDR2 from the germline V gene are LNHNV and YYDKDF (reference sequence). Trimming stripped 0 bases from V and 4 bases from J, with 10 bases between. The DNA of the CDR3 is TGTGCCACCAGCAGAGATGCTGGTCGGTACAATGAGCAGTTCTTC. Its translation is CATSRDAGRYNEQFF.

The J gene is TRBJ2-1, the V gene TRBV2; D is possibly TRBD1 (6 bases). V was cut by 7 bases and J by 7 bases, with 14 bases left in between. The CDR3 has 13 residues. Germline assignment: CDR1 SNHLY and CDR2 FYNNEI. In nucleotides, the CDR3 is TGTGCCAGCAATCCTAACAGGGAAAATGAGCAGTTCTTC. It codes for CASNPNRENEQFF.

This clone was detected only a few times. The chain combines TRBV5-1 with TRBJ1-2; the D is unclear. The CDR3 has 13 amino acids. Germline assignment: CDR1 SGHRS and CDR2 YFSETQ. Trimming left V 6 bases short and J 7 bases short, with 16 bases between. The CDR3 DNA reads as TGCGCCAGCACGCAACAGAGCGATCGTGGCTACACCTTC. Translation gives CASTQQSDRGYTF.

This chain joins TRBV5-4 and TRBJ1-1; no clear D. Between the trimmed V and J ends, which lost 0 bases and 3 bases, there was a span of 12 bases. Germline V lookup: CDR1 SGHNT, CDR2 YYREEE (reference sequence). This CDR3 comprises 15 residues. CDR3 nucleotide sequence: TGTGCCAGCAGCTTGGGGGCAGGATTTGACACTGAAGCTTTCTTT. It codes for CASSLGAGFDTEAFF.

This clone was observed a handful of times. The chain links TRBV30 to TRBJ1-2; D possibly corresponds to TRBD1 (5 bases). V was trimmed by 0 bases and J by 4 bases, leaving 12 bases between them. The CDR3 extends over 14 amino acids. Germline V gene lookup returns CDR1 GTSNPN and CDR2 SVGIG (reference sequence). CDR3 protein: CAWSVQARGYGYTF. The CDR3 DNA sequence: TGTGCCTGGAGTGTACAGGCCCGGGGCTATGGCTACACCTTC.

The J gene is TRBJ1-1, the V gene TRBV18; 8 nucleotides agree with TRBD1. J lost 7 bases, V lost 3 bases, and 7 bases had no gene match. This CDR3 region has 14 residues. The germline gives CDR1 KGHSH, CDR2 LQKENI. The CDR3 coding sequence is TGTGCCAGCTCACCTAGGACAGGGACCGATGAAGCTTTCTTT. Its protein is CASSPRTGTDEAFF.

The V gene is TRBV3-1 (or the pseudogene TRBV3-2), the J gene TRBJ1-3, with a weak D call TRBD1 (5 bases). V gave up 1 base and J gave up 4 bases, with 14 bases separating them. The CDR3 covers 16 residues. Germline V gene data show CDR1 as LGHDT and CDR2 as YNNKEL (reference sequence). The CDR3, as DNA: TGTGCCAGCAGCCAAGTAAGCGGGGCGCCGGGAAACACCATATATTTT. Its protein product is CASSQVSGAPGNTIYF.